This TCR beta chain was identified during a study of control samples from healthy donors and cancer patients. Germline V CDR1 and CDR2: SNHLY, FYNNEI. The CDR3 consists of 15 residues. Germline trimming cut 5 bases from V and 0 bases from J; bases unmatched to any gene: 3. Profiling relied on immunoSEQ multiplex PCR, and the TCRdb table lists in-frame clones only, not all of them. In the table there are roughly 80,000 clones, about 88% of which are singletons. The sample holds a few counts of this clone. Sequencing was carried out using blood. This receptor was obtained from a woman between 45 and 60 years old in good health. The chain is built from TRBV2 and TRBJ1-4, with 7 bases lining up with TRBD1. CDR3 residues: CASSPGTATNEKLFF. The CDR3 DNA follows: TGTGCCAGCAGTCCGGGGACAGCAACTAATGAAAAACTGTTTTTT.